A selection of T cell receptor beta chains follows, all from one sample in a study of response to subunit inactivated influenza vaccine. TCRdb re-analysed the RT-PCR reads in MiXCR, keeping a single row per CDR3 protein. The table records hundreds of thousands of distinct CDR3 sequences, 15% to 18% of them present only once. The material was PBMCs from blood, obtained 12 days after vaccination. These receptors were obtained from a man in his fifties who received an inactivated influenza vaccine. Each CDR3 is given with its conserved first and last residue. D genes are given only for firm matches. Expanded clones get a size class; other rows say once, few or many, or leave the size out.

CDR3nt: TGTGCCAGCAGCTCCCCCTTCTCTGGGGCCAACGTCCTGACTTTC
CDR3aa: CASSSPFSGANVLTF
v_gene: TRBV2
j_gene: TRBJ2-6
d_gene: NA
abundance: few

CDR3nt: TGTGCCAGCAGCTCTAGACAGGGGGCGTCGGGGGAGACCCAGTACTTC
CDR3aa: CASSSRQGASGETQYF
v_gene: TRBV7-2
j_gene: TRBJ2-5
d_gene: TRBD1
abundance: few

CDR3nt: TGTGCCTGGAACCGCGGGGCAGGGAGATATGAAAAACTGTTTTTT
CDR3aa: CAWNRGAGRYEKLFF
v_gene: TRBV30
j_gene: TRBJ1-4
d_gene: NA
abundance: once

CDR3nt: TGTGCCAGCAGCTTGGGCACAGGTCGGACCCAGTACTTC
CDR3aa: CASSLGTGRTQYF
v_gene: TRBV5-8
j_gene: TRBJ2-5
d_gene: NA
abundance: few

CDR3nt: TGCAGCGTTGCGGGGTTTCAGGCAGATACGCAGTATTTT
CDR3aa: CSVAGFQADTQYF
v_gene: TRBV29-1
j_gene: TRBJ2-3
d_gene: NA
abundance: NA

CDR3nt: TGCAGTGCTTGGACCCGGGACAGCCTCAACTATGGCTACACCTTC
CDR3aa: CSAWTRDSLNYGYTF
v_gene: TRBV20-1
j_gene: TRBJ1-2
d_gene: TRBD1
abundance: NA

CDR3nt: TGTGCCATCAGTGAGTCGAACAAACCTTATGGCTACACCTTC
CDR3aa: CAISESNKPYGYTF
v_gene: TRBV10-3
j_gene: TRBJ1-2
d_gene: NA
abundance: NA

CDR3nt: TGCAGTGCTACTAGCGGGAGGGCAATGAATGAGCAGTTCTTC
CDR3aa: CSATSGRAMNEQFF
v_gene: TRBV20-1
j_gene: TRBJ2-1
d_gene: TRBD2
abundance: few

CDR3nt: TGCAGCGTCGGACAGGCGGAATACACAGATACGCAGTATTTT
CDR3aa: CSVGQAEYTDTQYF
v_gene: TRBV29-1
j_gene: TRBJ2-3
d_gene: TRBD1
abundance: many

CDR3nt: TGTGCCAGCAGCGTATCAGGGGACAAGAACTACGAGCAGTACTTC
CDR3aa: CASSVSGDKNYEQYF
v_gene: TRBV9
j_gene: TRBJ2-7
d_gene: NA
abundance: NA

CDR3nt: TGTGCCAGCAGCTTAGGTTGGACTCGGGAGGCTTACAATGAGCAGTTCTTC
CDR3aa: CASSLGWTREAYNEQFF
v_gene: TRBV7-9
j_gene: TRBJ2-1
d_gene: TRBD2
abundance: NA

CDR3nt: TGCGCCAGCAGCCCTGGGACAGGGCGATCACCCCTCCACTTT
CDR3aa: CASSPGTGRSPLHF
v_gene: TRBV5-1
j_gene: TRBJ1-6
d_gene: TRBD1
abundance: NA

CDR3nt: TGTGCCAGCAGCCGCGGACAGGGGCGCTATGGCTACACCTTC
CDR3aa: CASSRGQGRYGYTF
v_gene: TRBV4-2
j_gene: TRBJ1-2
d_gene: TRBD1
abundance: few

CDR3nt: TGCAGTGCTAGAGATGAGGGACTAGCCTTGGCAGATACGCAGTATTTT
CDR3aa: CSARDEGLALADTQYF
v_gene: TRBV20-1
j_gene: TRBJ2-3
d_gene: TRBD2
abundance: few

CDR3nt: TGTGCCAGCAGCTTATACCCCGGGCTAGCGGGGACCTACGAGCAGTACTTC
CDR3aa: CASSLYPGLAGTYEQYF
v_gene: TRBV7-9
j_gene: TRBJ2-7
d_gene: TRBD2
abundance: few

CDR3nt: TGTGCCAGCAGTGTTGGACTAGCGGGGACCGGGGAGCTGTTTTTT
CDR3aa: CASSVGLAGTGELFF
v_gene: TRBV2
j_gene: TRBJ2-2
d_gene: TRBD2
abundance: few

CDR3nt: TGTGCCAGCAGCTTCCCTTGGCGGGGATACGAGCAGTACTTC
CDR3aa: CASSFPWRGYEQYF
v_gene: TRBV11-2
j_gene: TRBJ2-7
d_gene: NA
abundance: few

CDR3nt: TGTGCCAGCAGTTCGACAGGGGGCAGACCAGGGGAGCTGTTTTTT
CDR3aa: CASSSTGGRPGELFF
v_gene: TRBV28
j_gene: TRBJ2-2
d_gene: TRBD1
abundance: NA

CDR3nt: TGTGCCAGCAGCAGGGGGCGTATGGAGACCCAGTACTTC
CDR3aa: CASSRGRMETQYF
v_gene: TRBV6-6
j_gene: TRBJ2-5
d_gene: TRBD1
abundance: NA

CDR3nt: TGTGCCACCAGCCTTTCCCGATTAAGAGCTTACAATGAGCAGTTCTTC
CDR3aa: CATSLSRLRAYNEQFF
v_gene: TRBV15
j_gene: TRBJ2-1
d_gene: NA
abundance: many

CDR3nt: TGTGCCAGCAGTTTCGTGGCAGGGACCGCAGCTTTCTTT
CDR3aa: CASSFVAGTAAFF
v_gene: TRBV28
j_gene: TRBJ1-1
d_gene: NA
abundance: NA

CDR3nt: TGCGCCAGCAGCTCCCCGGGATCGGCGAAAGATACGCAGTATTTT
CDR3aa: CASSSPGSAKDTQYF
v_gene: TRBV5-1
j_gene: TRBJ2-3
d_gene: NA
abundance: NA

CDR3nt: TGCGCCAGCAGCCTCCGGCTAGCGGGAACCAATGAGCAGTTCTTC
CDR3aa: CASSLRLAGTNEQFF
v_gene: TRBV4-1
j_gene: TRBJ2-1
d_gene: TRBD2
abundance: few

CDR3nt: TGTGCCAGCAGTCGATTTAGCGGGGGGGCCTTTATCGAGCAGTTCTTC
CDR3aa: CASSRFSGGAFIEQFF
v_gene: TRBV6-1
j_gene: TRBJ2-1
d_gene: TRBD2
abundance: NA

CDR3nt: TGTGCCAGCAGCTTAAGCCGGACAGGGGTGGAGACCCAGTACTTC
CDR3aa: CASSLSRTGVETQYF
v_gene: TRBV7-2
j_gene: TRBJ2-5
d_gene: TRBD1
abundance: NA

CDR3nt: TGTGCCAGCAGCTCCAGCTCGGGGACCCAGTACTTC
CDR3aa: CASSSSSGTQYF
v_gene: TRBV7-3
j_gene: TRBJ2-5
d_gene: NA
abundance: few

CDR3nt: TGTGCCAGCAGCCAGTATAACCGGGCCACTGAAGCTTTCTTT
CDR3aa: CASSQYNRATEAFF
v_gene: TRBV3-1
j_gene: TRBJ1-1
d_gene: NA
abundance: few

CDR3nt: TGTGCCAGCGGAATGCGACAGGGGGGATACTACGAGCAGTACTTC
CDR3aa: CASGMRQGGYYEQYF
v_gene: TRBV12-3/TRBV12-4
j_gene: TRBJ2-7
d_gene: TRBD1
abundance: NA

CDR3nt: TGTGCCAGCAGTGCCATCCGAGTTGAGCAGTTCTTC
CDR3aa: CASSAIRVEQFF
v_gene: TRBV2
j_gene: TRBJ2-1
d_gene: NA
abundance: NA

CDR3nt: TGTGCCAGCAGACCCGGGACAGGTCCCCAGCCCCAGCATTTT
CDR3aa: CASRPGTGPQPQHF
v_gene: TRBV27
j_gene: TRBJ1-5
d_gene: TRBD1
abundance: NA

CDR3nt: TGTGCCACCAGTGATTTGGGTGGGAAGAAAACAGGGAGTTCGGCAGATACGCAGTATTTT
CDR3aa: CATSDLGGKKTGSSADTQYF
v_gene: TRBV24-1
j_gene: TRBJ2-3
d_gene: NA
abundance: NA

CDR3nt: TGTGCCAGCTCACCGGTGGGCGGTGGACTCAACTCCTACGAGCAGTACTTC
CDR3aa: CASSPVGGGLNSYEQYF
v_gene: TRBV18
j_gene: TRBJ2-7
d_gene: NA
abundance: NA

CDR3nt: TGTGCCAGCAGCTTAGAGTCACCCAAACCCTACGAGCAGTACTTC
CDR3aa: CASSLESPKPYEQYF
v_gene: TRBV7-8
j_gene: TRBJ2-7
d_gene: NA
abundance: NA

CDR3nt: TGTGCCATCAGTGAGTCGACTCTTAGGCAGGGGGCAAACGAGCAGTACTTC
CDR3aa: CAISESTLRQGANEQYF
v_gene: TRBV10-3
j_gene: TRBJ2-7
d_gene: TRBD1
abundance: many

CDR3nt: TGCAGCGTTGTTGAGGGAGCCTTCGGGAATGAGCAGTTCTTC
CDR3aa: CSVVEGAFGNEQFF
v_gene: TRBV29-1
j_gene: TRBJ2-1
d_gene: NA
abundance: NA

CDR3nt: TGTGCCAGCAGCTTAGGGGTACGCGACACCGGGGAGCTGTTTTTT
CDR3aa: CASSLGVRDTGELFF
v_gene: TRBV25-1
j_gene: TRBJ2-2
d_gene: NA
abundance: NA

CDR3nt: TGCGCCAGCAGTGAGAAGGGACATCGCTACGAGCAGTACTTC
CDR3aa: CASSEKGHRYEQYF
v_gene: TRBV10-2
j_gene: TRBJ2-7
d_gene: NA
abundance: few

CDR3nt: TGTGCCATCAGACAGGGGGCCAGTTTTAATGAGCAGTTCTTC
CDR3aa: CAIRQGASFNEQFF
v_gene: TRBV10-3
j_gene: TRBJ2-1
d_gene: TRBD1
abundance: many

CDR3nt: TGTGCCAGCACCACTGACAGCCTGTCCTACAATGAGCAGTTCTTC
CDR3aa: CASTTDSLSYNEQFF
v_gene: TRBV12-3/TRBV12-4
j_gene: TRBJ2-1
d_gene: NA
abundance: NA

CDR3nt: TGTGCCAGCAGCCATATTCTAGCCGGAGGACGGTCTGGCACAGATACGCAGTATTTT
CDR3aa: CASSHILAGGRSGTDTQYF
v_gene: TRBV6-4
j_gene: TRBJ2-3
d_gene: NA
abundance: NA

CDR3nt: TGTGCCAGCAGCCAAGGGGACAGTCTTTTCTTC
CDR3aa: CASSQGDSLFF
v_gene: TRBV3-1
j_gene: TRBJ1-2
d_gene: TRBD1
abundance: NA

CDR3nt: TGCAGTGAGGCTAGCGGGTCCACAGATACGCAGTATTTT
CDR3aa: CSEASGSTDTQYF
v_gene: TRBV20-1
j_gene: TRBJ2-3
d_gene: TRBD2
abundance: few

CDR3nt: TGCGCCAGCAGCAAAGGACAGGGTGATGAGCAGTTCTTC
CDR3aa: CASSKGQGDEQFF
v_gene: TRBV5-1
j_gene: TRBJ2-1
d_gene: TRBD1
abundance: few